The clone carrying this TCR beta chain has ten or more counts. Its specificity is unknown. Time point indicated: patch test 1, 2 weeks after DPC sensitization. The treatment was: therapeutic diphenylcyclopropenone sensitization with weekly scalp DPC. Blood collection took place prior to placing each patch test. This sample was included in a study of human T cells and chemical hapten exposure. The CDR3 spans 12 residues. Germline V gene sequence: CDR1 SQVTM, CDR2 ANQGSEA. Trimming left V 1 base short and J 6 bases short, with 7 bases between. Overall study results and limits: Because they had alopecia, donors may respond immunologically unlike healthy people.

TCRdb analysed the RACE reads with MiXCR anew, one entry per CDR3 protein. The sample holds tens of thousands of distinct CDR3 sequences; 9.3% are singletons and the top ten take around 4.5%. Here the sequenced sample was whole blood, taken in connection with sensitization to the hapten diphenylcyclopropenone (DPC). The receptor comes from a woman between 50 and 59 years old with alopecia areata. Some clones in this sample may be carry-over from other donors' samples. The chain joins TRBV29-1 to TRBJ2-1; D gene uncertain. CDR3 protein: CSVEGRFNEQFF. In nucleotides, the CDR3 is TGCAGCGTTGAAGGGAGATTCAATGAGCAGTTCTTC.